Following are 26 T cell receptor beta chains from one sample sequenced in a study of blood T cell repertoires in COVID-19. Clones were sequenced by immunoSEQ multiplex PCR, and TCRdb holds only the in-frame ones, with some missing. This sample has under 300,000 clones; 85% to 95% occur once, and the top ten carry less than 2.5%. The sample comprised PBMCs or T cells enriched from blood (not recorded which). The receptors originated from a woman aged 18-29 years who had recovered from COVID-19.

The J gene is TRBJ2-1, the V gene TRBV20-1, with D uncertain. This CDR3 spans 11 amino acids. Germline-derived CDR1 and CDR2 are DFQATT and SNEGSKA (reference sequence). V lost 7 bases and J 4 bases, leaving 8 bases between the germline ends. The CDR3 spells CSGPQYNEQFF. CDR3 nucleotides: TGCAGTGGACCACAGTACAATGAGCAGTTCTTC.

The chain employs TRBV6-5 and TRBJ2-5; TRBD2 might be the D (6 bases). Germline CDR1 and CDR2: MNHEY and SVGAGI. The CDR3 has 15 amino acids. Trimming took off 0 bases at V and 5 bases at J, with 13 bases between the two ends. The CDR3 DNA follows: TGTGCCAGCAGTTACTCGACGCCTAGCGTGGAGACCCAGTACTTC. It codes for CASSYSTPSVETQYF.

The CDR3 here is CASSVGTGVNTIYF. The CDR3 DNA sequence: TGTGCCAGCAGCGTAGGGACAGGGGTAAACACCATATATTTT. V usage is TRBV9 and J usage is TRBJ1-3, with TRBD1 matching 9 bases. The CDR3 consists of 14 residues. Unmatched junction bases numbered 1, after V lost 0 bases and J lost 6 bases. Germline CDR1 reads SGDLS; CDR2 reads YYNGEE.

The CDR3 nucleotides are TGTGCCAGCAGTCCACTCCTCGGTGGAGCTAACTATGGCTACACCTTC. Translating it yields CASSPLLGGANYGYTF. The rearrangement links TRBV27 to TRBJ1-2; D remains ambiguous. Germline CDR1 MNHEY, CDR2 SMNVEV (reference sequence). The CDR3 covers 16 residues. V was cut by 5 bases and J by 0 bases, with 16 bases left in between.

J is TRBJ2-3 and V is TRBV9, with 8 bases identical to TRBD2. Germline loops: CDR1 SGDLS, CDR2 YYNGEE. Germline trimming cut 3 bases from V and 6 bases from J; bases unmatched to any gene: 12. The CDR3 contains 16 residues. This chain's CDR3 is CASSAIAGSPPDTQYF. As DNA, the CDR3 is TGTGCCAGCAGCGCAATAGCGGGGAGCCCCCCCGATACGCAGTATTTT.

J is TRBJ1-2 and V is TRBV6-5, with 9 bases aligning to TRBD1. Germline V gives CDR1 MNHEY, CDR2 SVGAGI. With 6 bases clipped from V and 7 bases from J, the junction kept 6 bases outside the gene matches. There are 13 residues in the CDR3. The CDR3 loop is CASSRTGAAGYTF. CDR3 coding DNA: TGTGCCAGCAGCCGGACAGGGGCGGCTGGCTACACCTTC.

The chain uses TRBV4-2 and TRBJ1-6; tentative D call: TRBD1 (5 bases). CDR3 length: 18 amino acids. Trimming shortened V by 2 bases and J by 0 bases, and 14 bases separated the two germline ends. Germline CDR1 is LGHNA and CDR2 is YNFKEQ. The DNA for the CDR3 is TGTGCCAGCAGCCAACGGGACGGCGGGAGCTCCTATAATTCACCCCTCCACTTT. Translation gives CASSQRDGGSSYNSPLHF.

The gene calls are TRBV29-1 and TRBJ1-2; possible D gene TRBD1, 6 bases. The germline gives CDR1 SQVTM, CDR2 ANQGSEA. V shed 4 bases and J shed 6 bases, with 15 bases lying between them. The CDR3 covers 13 residues. In DNA form, the CDR3 reads TGCAGCGTTGGACAGGTCGGAGTTGATGGCTACACCTTC. This sequence encodes CSVGQVGVDGYTF. Full variable domain (missing parts from reference TRBV29-1 and TRBJ1-2): SAVISQKPSRDICQRGTSLTIQCQVDSQVTMMFWYRQQPGQSLTLIATANQGSEATYESGFVIDKFPISRPNLTFSTLTVSNMSPEDSSIYLCSVGQVGVDGYTFGSGTRLTVV.

The chain links TRBV28 to TRBJ1-1; tentative D call: TRBD1 (6 bases). V shed 2 bases and J shed 8 bases, with 9 bases lying between them. This CDR3 region has 12 residues. The V gene's germline CDR1 is MDHEN and CDR2 SYDVKM. This chain's CDR3 is CASSLQGREAFF. In DNA form, the CDR3 reads TGTGCCAGCAGTTTACAGGGGCGCGAAGCTTTCTTT.

The chain recombines TRBV28 with TRBJ1-4; TRBD1 might be the D (6 bases). This CDR3 is built from 15 residues. CDR1 and CDR2 (germline): MDHEN, SYDVKM. Trimming removed 3 bases from V and 8 bases from J, with 16 bases in between. Here the CDR3 DNA reads TGTGCCAGCAGTTTTAGAGGGGGAACACAAGAAAAACTGTTTTTT. Protein: CASSFRGGTQEKLFF.

The chain employs TRBV5-1 and TRBJ2-1; 8 nucleotides line up with TRBD2. J gave up 5 bases and V 3 bases, and 10 bases lay outside the gene matches. This CDR3 region has 16 residues. Germline-derived CDR1 and CDR2 are SGHRS and YFSETQ. The CDR3 DNA sequence: TGCGCCAGCAGCTCCCCCCCAAGCGGGAGTAACAATGAGCAGTTCTTC. This gives the protein CASSSPPSGSNNEQFF. Variable domain in full (rest from reference TRBV5-1 and TRBJ2-1): KAGVTQTPRYLIKTRGQQVTLSCSPISGHRSVSWYQQTPGQGLQFLFEYFSETQRNKGNFPGRFSGRQFSNSRSEMNVSTLELGDSALYLCASSSPPSGSNNEQFFGPGTRLTVL.

The gene calls are TRBV5-5 and TRBJ1-2; TRBD1 aligns across 11 bases. The CDR3 runs 16 residues. Germline V lookup: CDR1 SGHKS, CDR2 YYEKEE (reference sequence). V lost 1 base and J lost 8; bases outside the gene matches: 10. Here the CDR3 DNA reads TGTGCCAGCAGCTTGCCCTGGACAGGGGGCTCTGGCGGCTACACCTTC. Amino acid sequence: CASSLPWTGGSGGYTF.

This clone was counted once. The chain joins TRBV29-1 to TRBJ2-1; 11 bases are a match to TRBD2. Looked up from germline, CDR1 is SQVTM and CDR2 is ANQGSEA. The CDR3 is 15 residues long. The V and J ends lost 4 bases and 7 bases, in that order; junction bases with no gene match: 9. The CDR3 here is CSVGILSGRANEQFF. CDR3 nucleotides: TGCAGCGTTGGAATCCTTAGCGGGAGGGCGAATGAGCAGTTCTTC.

The chain has TRBV10-1 and TRBJ2-3; 9 bases fit TRBD1. Germline trimming cut 4 bases from V and 3 bases from J; bases unmatched to any gene: 2. This CDR3 comprises 14 residues. In germline, CDR1 is WNHNN, CDR2 SYGVQD (reference sequence). CDR3 sequence reads: CASSAGQGTDTQYF. CDR3 DNA sequence: TGCGCCAGCAGTGCGGGACAGGGAACAGATACGCAGTATTTT.

This sequence joins TRBV11-2 and TRBJ1-2; TRBD1 matches 9 bases. Trimming removed 1 base from V and 2 bases from J; junction bases left unmatched: 2. The germline V gene encodes CDR1 SGHAT and CDR2 FQNNGV. This CDR3 region has 15 residues. The DNA for the CDR3 is TGTGCCAGCAGCTTAGGGGGACAGGGCAACTATGGCTACACCTTC. It is translated as CASSLGGQGNYGYTF.

The chain uses TRBV7-2 and TRBJ1-1; perhaps TRBD1 as D (6 bases). There are 16 residues in the CDR3. V dropped 5 bases and J dropped 0 bases, with 16 bases sitting between them. Germline lookup yields CDR1 SGHTA and CDR2 FQGNSA. The CDR3: CASSLQPRGMNTEAFF. The DNA for the CDR3 is TGTGCCAGCAGCCTCCAACCGAGGGGGATGAACACTGAAGCTTTCTTT.

The rearrangement uses TRBV5-5 and TRBJ2-7, with D hard to call. The CDR3 consists of 14 residues. The germline CDR1 and CDR2 sequences are SGHKS and YYEKEE (reference sequence). The V and J ends lost 6 bases and 0 bases respectively, with 13 bases between them. CDR3: CASTPQAHSYEQYF. CDR3 sequence (DNA): TGTGCCAGCACTCCGCAGGCTCACTCCTACGAGCAGTACTTC.

The chain joins TRBV5-8 to TRBJ2-5; 11 bases line up with TRBD1. After removal of 4 bases from V and 3 bases from J, the junction contained 8 bases not matched to a gene. This CDR3 has 16 residues. Germline V gene sequence: CDR1 SGHTS, CDR2 YDEGEE. The CDR3 coding sequence is TGTGCCAGCAGCCCGGGACAGGGGGGACTAGAAGAGACCCAGTACTTC. The encoded protein is CASSPGQGGLEETQYF.

The CDR3 bases are TGTGCCAGCAGCTTGAGTCTCACAGATACGCAGTATTTT. This sequence encodes CASSLSLTDTQYF. This chain joins TRBV11-3 and TRBJ2-3; no definite D call. V lost 3 bases to trimming and J lost 2 bases, with 6 bases between them. The V gene's germline CDR1 is SGHNT and CDR2 YENEEA. CDR3 length: 13 amino acids.

The chain is built from TRBV24-1 and TRBJ2-2; TRBD1 is a possible D gene (6 bases). Deletions cut 5 bases from V and 0 bases from J, with 12 bases between. Germline V gene lookup returns CDR1 KGHDR and CDR2 SFDVKD. The CDR3 consists of 16 residues. The CDR3 DNA follows: TGTGCCACCAGTGGGGCTGGACAGACGAACACCGGGGAGCTGTTTTTT. This codes for CATSGAGQTNTGELFF.

Comment on this clone: The sample contains more than one DNA sequence encoding this CDR3. The chain carries TRBV28 and TRBJ1-2; D is ambiguous. The CDR3 has 13 amino acids. Trimming removed 3 bases from V and 2 bases from J, with 7 bases in between. Per the germline V gene, CDR1 is MDHEN and CDR2 is SYDVKM. In DNA, the CDR3 is TGTGCCAGCAGTTTGGCGGGGAACTATGGCTACACCTTC. Amino acids: CASSLAGNYGYTF.

The V and J genes are TRBV18 and TRBJ2-3; possible D gene TRBD1, 6 bases. The germline CDR1 and CDR2 sequences are KGHSH and LQKENI. This CDR3 spans 17 amino acids. V was cut by 3 bases and J by 5 bases, with 21 bases left in between. The CDR3 loop reads CASSPRLTKQGQDTQYF. The CDR3 DNA follows: TGTGCCAGCTCACCCAGGTTGACGAAACAGGGTCAAGATACGCAGTATTTT.

The chain carries TRBV5-1 and TRBJ2-5, with TRBD2 as a possible D gene (6 bases). From germline, CDR1 is SGHRS and CDR2 YFSETQ. CDR3 length equals 14 residues. Trimming shortened V by 0 bases and J by 5 bases, and 11 bases separated the two germline ends. CDR3 DNA: TGCGCCAGCAGCTTGGGACTAGGCGGTGAGACCCAGTACTTC. Residues: CASSLGLGGETQYF.

This rearrangement joins TRBV6-2 or TRBV6-3 to TRBJ1-1, with D possibly matching TRBD1 (5 bases). Trimming took 4 bases from V and 5 from J, leaving 8 bases between them. Germline CDR1 is MNHEY and CDR2 is SVGEGT. The CDR3 contains 12 residues. Here the CDR3 reads CASSFKGTEAFF. The DNA for the CDR3 is TGTGCCAGCAGTTTCAAGGGGACTGAAGCTTTCTTT.

This chain uses TRBV7-8 with TRBJ2-1; D is perhaps TRBD2 (6 bases). Germline loops: CDR1 SGHVS, CDR2 FQNEAQ. The ends were cut back, 1 base at V and 7 bases at J, with 11 bases in the middle. The CDR3 sequence is 14 residues long. CDR3 bases: TGTGCCAGCAGCTTAGGCGGGGCCCCTAATGAGCAGTTCTTC. It codes for CASSLGGAPNEQFF.

The chain combines TRBV7-2 with TRBJ2-3; D is uncertain. Looked up from germline, CDR1 is SGHTA and CDR2 is FQGNSA. The CDR3 sequence is 14 residues long. Trimming removed 2 bases from V and 1 base from J, with 7 bases in between. The CDR3, as DNA: TGTGCCAGCAGCTTATCTCGCGGCACAGATACGCAGTATTTT. Its protein product is CASSLSRGTDTQYF.